Listed here is a single T cell receptor (beta chain). Its antigen is unknown. The CDR3, cysteine through phenylalanine, is 16 amino acids long. The DNA shown is the 48-base CDR3, in frame from base 1. V is shortened by 5 bases, J by 2 bases, and the region joining them spans 20 bases. CDR1 and CDR2 were assigned from the germline V gene as SGDLS and YYNGEE. The data originate from a study of cytomegalovirus exposure and HLA in healthy donors (dated by TCRdb to the late 2010s). Background on the whole study: In an earlier analysis of 587 of the donors, 276 Gb of sequence data and approximately 120 million unique TCR beta sequences from about 190 million T cells were reported. An early release that covered 500 to 800 HLA-typed donors contained around 330 gigabases of sequencing data and approximately 85 million unique TCR sequences. Of the roughly 390 genotyped donors, roughly 80% fell in the genetic ancestry cluster associated with self-reported Caucasian donors. The study aimed to test whether signatures of past pathogen exposure could be identified by cataloging public T cell receptors. The study used immunosequencing to profile the T cell repertoires of more than 650 subjects and linked those repertoires to cytomegalovirus serostatus. A separate validation cohort of over 95 different subjects was used in addition to the roughly 700-subject first cohort. High-throughput TCR immunosequencing, statistical association of individual TCRs with disease status, and machine learning were combined to predict cytomegalovirus infection status. A later analysis re-examined previously published TCR beta repertoires from more than 650 donors and added high-resolution HLA genotyping to investigate patterns of TCR occurrence. Rather than using new phenotypic data, the later analysis identified candidate immune exposures from TCR beta sequences and from how often those sequences occurred across donors. An earlier analysis of approximately 500 of the donors applied high-throughput TCR beta sequencing to assess whether each TCR beta V gene segment acted as functional or pseudogenic. Donor age, sex, ethnicity and CMV serostatus were collected together with the repertoire data. Genome-wide SNP genotypes for about 65% of the 666 donors were used in a later genetic analysis, which treated that subset as a discovery cohort. All discovery cohort repertoires had been generated using a single sequencing platform. Both class I and class II loci were covered by HLA typing, at four-digit resolution. The number of donors typed differed by locus, with 629-630 for A, B, C, DRB1 and DQB1, 522 for DQA1, 600 to 610 for DPA1, and roughly 450 for DPB1. Several DR-DQ haplotypes were treated as single units for association and clustering because of strong linkage in the cohort. Across about 370 genotyped donors of the cohort, an average of about 200,000 unique TCR beta nucleotide sequences per donor were sequenced, and about a sixth of those sequences were non-productive.

Study-wide conclusions, independent of this receptor: Correlated functional status among segregating V segments might be attributable to linkage disequilibrium, but an unknown experimental factor could not be ruled out. CMV serostatus was the only immune exposure information available for the cohort. According to a later analysis, TCR association rates differed among HLA loci, with DRB1 alleles showing the most associated TCRs and HLA-C alleles showing the fewest. A later genetic analysis associated a missense DCLRE1C variant with V-gene and J-gene trimming of TCR beta chains, and an independent cohort replicated the association. In both the original and validation cohorts, the classifier was reported to diagnose cytomegalovirus status with high specificity and sensitivity. Several of the top co-occurrence clusters appeared to be linked to parvovirus B19, influenza, CMV and Epstein-Barr virus, according to a later analysis. A group of highly shared sequence variants was considered likely to be a technical artifact of the sequencing pipeline. A further reported finding was that TCR beta sequences accurately predicted the HLA-A and HLA-B alleles for most subjects in the first cohort. Most TCR sequences were seen in very few donors, while some public TCRs were found in many individuals. The presence/absence analyses assumed that sequencing depth was roughly uniform across donors, and that assumption may not be true. Some IMGT-functional V segments, including TRBV6-2 and TRBV6-3, could not be distinguished by the 87-base-pair reads and were therefore excluded. Compared with equally common non-associated chains, HLA-associated TCR beta chains in a later analysis were more clonally expanded and had lower generation probabilities. Because HLA typing was missing for some donors at each locus, association tests included only the typed subset. It was suggested by the authors that the approach could potentially be generalized to other disease states and immunological phenotypes. Because counts were too low, about 17 rarely observed V segments, including chromosome 9 orphons, were excluded from the earlier analysis of 587 of the donors. A few of the identified cytomegalovirus-associated TCR beta chains were confirmed in vitro to be specific for cytomegalovirus antigens. In a later analysis, most CMV-associated TCR beta chains were found to appear HLA-restricted, with HLA associations seemingly driven largely by CMV exposure. In an earlier analysis of around 600 of the donors, most TCR beta V segments were observed in productive rearrangements about 87% or about 30% of the time, broadly matching IMGT annotations. Assigning TCR associations to individual alleles was difficult when HLA alleles, especially DR and DQ, strongly co-occurred. A later analysis associated 16,951 TCR beta sequences with specific HLA alleles at a false discovery rate of 0.05. The study gave a list of 150 to 200 TCR beta chains associated with cytomegalovirus. A later genetic analysis reported fewer N-insertions in productive TCRs among donors in an Asian-associated ancestry cluster than the roughly 700-donor mean. Only TCR beta chains were sequenced in this cohort, and the absence of alpha or paired-chain data limited detectable features.

The cohort comprised around 700 healthy bone marrow donors. Cohort members were all nominally healthy when sampled, although unrecorded immune exposures were likely present. The donor tested CMV seronegative and was one of the 352 seronegative cohort members. A peripheral blood sample was provided by each donor, and peripheral blood mononuclear cells were used for TCR beta sequencing. Genomic DNA extraction from the blood cell samples was performed with the Qiagen DNeasy Blood Extraction Kit. The library was built by means of the immunoSEQ multiplex PCR assay. For the multiplex PCR, a mixture combining 60 forward primers for TCR Vbeta segments and 13 reverse primers for TCR Jbeta segments was used. The CDR3 region of rearranged TCR beta genes was amplified from genomic DNA by a multiplex PCR assay. The amplified TCR beta libraries were sequenced on the Illumina HiSeq System as 87-base-pair reads. As for the original processing: A later analysis counted some 80 million unique TCR beta chains across the 700 or so repertoires, and approximately 11 million of these chains were shared by at least two donors. To remove PCR and sequencing errors, raw reads were error-corrected and collapsed into unique sequences using a nearest-neighbor algorithm that merged closely related sequences. Alignment of CDR3 sequences to IMGT reference sequences was used to assign V, D and J gene segments. For a sequence to be retained, a match of at least six nucleotides to both a V gene segment and a J gene segment was required. Rearrangements were classified as productive when the CDR3 lacked stop codons and remained in frame with V and J, and all other rearrangements were classified as non-productive. Following IMGT convention, CDR3 was defined as the stretch from the second conserved V-encoded cysteine up to the conserved J-encoded phenylalanine. The earlier analysis of about 570 of the donors excluded any sequence lacking an unambiguous match to a single V gene segment. An earlier analysis of 587 of the donors classified V segments as functional when productive rearrangements were above 56.7% and as segregating when the standard deviation between donors was above 5%. To diagnose cytomegalovirus status from the catalog of TCR beta chain sequences, a statistical classification framework was built. In a later analysis, TCR nucleotide sequences were compared against IMGT/GENE-DB human TR gene sequences so that V and J genes could be assigned. A later analysis assigned CDR3 sequences and most-parsimonious VDJ recombination scenarios with the TCRdist pipeline. A later analysis defined each TCR beta chain by its CDR3 amino acid sequence plus V-gene family, and excluded reads lacking a unique V-gene family. As a way to deal with suspected cross-contamination and a sequencing artifact, a later analysis dropped 450 to 600 nucleotide sequences that were highly shared and had low generation probability. In a later analysis, a clonal expansion index for each public chain was calculated from normalized within-repertoire ranks of inferred template counts. Generation probabilities in a later analysis came from a VDJ recombination model fitted to out-of-frame rearrangements, and those results were checked against IGoR. Hypergeometric tests were used in a later analysis to score TCR-TCR, TCR-HLA and TCR-CMV co-occurrence, with a repertoire-size bias correction applied to the TCR pairs. To estimate false discovery rates, a later analysis permuted the HLA or CMV assignments 20 times. In a later analysis, co-occurring TCRs were grouped using DBSCAN, and TCRdist sequence similarity was added for clustering within HLA-allele-positive subsets. For co-occurrence clustering, repertoires with fewer than 30,000 or more than 120,000 public chains were excluded, along with 4 to 6 repertoires with anomalous nucleotide sharing. TCRdb stores this immuneACCESS table with in-frame sequences only. Part of the clones is absent; in the studies checked, under half of the shortfall reflects unresolved V genes, and no reason is known for the rest. Clone size and the V and J calls come from that table; the DNA yielded D and trimming. The sample table records 45,000 or so clones. The ten largest clonotypes hold about 8% of the sample.

The source is a male donor in good health and CMV-seronegative. The chain is assembled from TRBV9 and TRBJ2-7; tentative D gene TRBD1, with 6 bases matching. The sample taken for sequencing was PBMCs. The nucleotide sequence is given as TGTGCCAGCAGGCAGACCAAGGGGGATTTGGCCTACGAGCAGTACTTC. Its protein product is CASRQTKGDLAYEQYF.